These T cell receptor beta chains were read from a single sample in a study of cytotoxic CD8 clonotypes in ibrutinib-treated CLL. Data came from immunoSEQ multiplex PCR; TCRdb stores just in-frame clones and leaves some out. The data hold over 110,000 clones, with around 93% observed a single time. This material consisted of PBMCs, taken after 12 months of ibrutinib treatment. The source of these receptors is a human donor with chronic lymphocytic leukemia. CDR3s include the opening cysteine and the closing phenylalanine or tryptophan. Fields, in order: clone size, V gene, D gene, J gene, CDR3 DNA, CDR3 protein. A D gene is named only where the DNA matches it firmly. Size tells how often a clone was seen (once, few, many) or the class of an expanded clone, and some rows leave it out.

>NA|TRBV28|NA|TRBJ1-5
TGTGCCAGCAGTTTAATGCAGTTTGTAATTCAGCCCCAGCATTTT
CASSLMQFVIQPQHF
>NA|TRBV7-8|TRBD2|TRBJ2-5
TGTGCCAGCAGCAAGGGACTAGCGGAAGAGACCCAGTACTTC
CASSKGLAEETQYF
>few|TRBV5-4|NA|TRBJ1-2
TGTGCCAGCAGCACCGGGGGCTATGGCTACACCTTC
CASSTGGYGYTF
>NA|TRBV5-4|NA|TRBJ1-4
TGTGCCAGCAGCTTTGACAGGACAAATGAAAAACTGTTTTTT
CASSFDRTNEKLFF
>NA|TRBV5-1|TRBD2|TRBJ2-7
TGCGCCAGCAGATCCCTAGCGGGAGTGTACGAGCAGTACTTC
CASRSLAGVYEQYF
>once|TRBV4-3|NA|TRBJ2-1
TGCGCCAGCAGCCATATAATGGTAGGGCACAATGAGCAGTTCTTC
CASSHIMVGHNEQFF
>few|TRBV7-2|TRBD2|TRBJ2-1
TGTGCCAGCAGCTTAGATCCTAGCGGGGCTGAGCAGTTCTTC
CASSLDPSGAEQFF
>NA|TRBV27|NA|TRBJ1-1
TGTGCCAGCAGGGGGGCGGGGATGGACACTGAAGCTTTCTTT
CASRGAGMDTEAFF
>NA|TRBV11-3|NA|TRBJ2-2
TGTGCCAGCAGCTTAGATGGCAGGGCAACCGGGGAGCTGTTTTTT
CASSLDGRATGELFF
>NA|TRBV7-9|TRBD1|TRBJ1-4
TGTGCCAGCAGCGACGGGCGTAGGACAGGTGAAAAACTGTTTTTT
CASSDGRRTGEKLFF
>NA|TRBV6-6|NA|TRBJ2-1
TGTGCCAGCAGTTCAGCGATAGGGAGCTCCTACAATGAGCAGTTCTTC
CASSSAIGSSYNEQFF
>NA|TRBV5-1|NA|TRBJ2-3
TGCGCCAGCAGCCTAGGGGGGCGCACAGATACGCAGTATTTT
CASSLGGRTDTQYF
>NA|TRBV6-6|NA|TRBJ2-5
TGTGCCAGCAGTTACTCGAAGGGCGGAGTGGAGACCCAGTACTTC
CASSYSKGGVETQYF
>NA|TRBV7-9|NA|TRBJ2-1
TGTGCCAGCAGCTTACCGGAGAATGAGCAGTTCTTC
CASSLPENEQFF
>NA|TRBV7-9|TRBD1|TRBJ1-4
TGTGCCAGCAGCTCCGGACAGGGGGGTGAAAAACTGTTTTTT
CASSSGQGGEKLFF
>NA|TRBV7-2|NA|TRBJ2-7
TGTGCCAGCAGCGACCTAGCTCCCTCCTACGAGCAGTACTTC
CASSDLAPSYEQYF
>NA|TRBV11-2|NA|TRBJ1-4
TGTGCCAGCAGCTTCGAGGTGCGGGTTGAAAAACTGTTTTTT
CASSFEVRVEKLFF
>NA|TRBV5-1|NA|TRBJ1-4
TGCGCCAGCAGCTTGTGGGGGGTTAATGAAAAACTGTTTTTT
CASSLWGVNEKLFF
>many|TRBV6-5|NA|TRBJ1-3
TGTGCCAGCAGTTACTCGAAGACTTTTGGAAACACCATATATTTT
CASSYSKTFGNTIYF